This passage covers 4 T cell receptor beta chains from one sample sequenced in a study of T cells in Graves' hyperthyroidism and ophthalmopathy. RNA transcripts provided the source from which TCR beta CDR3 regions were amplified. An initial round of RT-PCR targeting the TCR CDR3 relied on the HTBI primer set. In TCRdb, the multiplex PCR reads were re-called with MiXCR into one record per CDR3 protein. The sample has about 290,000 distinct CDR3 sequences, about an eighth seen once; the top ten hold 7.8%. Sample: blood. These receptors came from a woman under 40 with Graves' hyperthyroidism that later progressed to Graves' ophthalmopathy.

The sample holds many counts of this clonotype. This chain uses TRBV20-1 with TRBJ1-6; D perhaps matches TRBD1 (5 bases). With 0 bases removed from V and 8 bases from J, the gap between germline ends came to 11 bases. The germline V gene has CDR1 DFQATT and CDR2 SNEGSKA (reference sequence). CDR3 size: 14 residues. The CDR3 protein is CSARDWGEYSPLHF. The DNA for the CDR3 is TGCAGTGCTAGAGATTGGGGGGAGTATTCACCCCTCCACTTT.

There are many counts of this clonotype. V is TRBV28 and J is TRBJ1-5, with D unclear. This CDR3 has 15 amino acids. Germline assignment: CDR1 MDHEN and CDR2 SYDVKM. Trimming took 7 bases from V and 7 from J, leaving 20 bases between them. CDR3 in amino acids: CASKVGSVGEQPQHF. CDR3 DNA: TGTGCCAGCAAGGTGGGATCAGTCGGGGAGCAGCCCCAGCATTTT.

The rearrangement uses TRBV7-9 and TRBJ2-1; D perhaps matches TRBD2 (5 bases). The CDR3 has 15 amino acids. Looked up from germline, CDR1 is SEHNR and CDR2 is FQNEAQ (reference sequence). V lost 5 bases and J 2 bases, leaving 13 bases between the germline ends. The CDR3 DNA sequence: TGTGCCAGCAGCCCGTCTCCGGGAACCTACAATGAGCAGTTCTTC. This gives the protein CASSPSPGTYNEQFF.

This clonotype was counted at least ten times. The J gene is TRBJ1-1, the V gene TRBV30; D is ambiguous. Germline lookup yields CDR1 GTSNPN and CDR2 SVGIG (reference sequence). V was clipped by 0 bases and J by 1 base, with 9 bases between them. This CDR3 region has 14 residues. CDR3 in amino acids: CAWSVQPTNTEAFF. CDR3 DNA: TGTGCCTGGAGTGTACAACCCACGAACACTGAAGCTTTCTTT. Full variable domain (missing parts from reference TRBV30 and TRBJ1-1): SQTIHQWPATLVQPVGSPLSLECTVEGTSNPNLYWYRQAAGRGLQLLFYSVGIGQISSEVPQNLSASRPQDRQFILSSKKLLLSDSGFYLCAWSVQPTNTEAFFGQGTRLTVV.